This T cell receptor (beta chain) was captured by sequencing in a study of identical twins. This clonotype was seen only a few times. A single record per CDR3 protein comes from TCRdb applying MiXCR to the 5' RACE reads. The sample has around 690,000 distinct CDR3 sequences, about 20% seen once; the top ten hold 4.3%. Per germline, CDR1 MNHNS and CDR2 SASEGT. The CDR3 extends over 17 amino acids. V lost 6 bases to trimming and J lost 8 bases; unmatched junction nucleotides: 21. In addition, the sample was reused for a study of T cells expressing NK-cell markers.

The V gene is TRBV6-1, the J gene TRBJ1-1, with TRBD1 matching over 7 bases. The origin of this receptor is a woman in her late teens or twenties in good health. Sequencing was done on a sample of PBMCs. CDR3 bases: TGTGCCAGCAGGGATCCGACAGGGTATGGATTAAGGGGCGAAGCTTTCTTT. Its translation: CASRDPTGYGLRGEAFF.